The 19 T cell receptor beta chains reported below all come from one sample, sequenced in a study of technical replicates of blood from a few donors. Repertoires were generated with immunoSEQ multiplex PCR, while TCRdb's copy carries only in-frame clones and drops some. The sample records tens of thousands of clones, approximately 97% being singletons. The sample comprised T cells isolated from PBMCs. The receptors shown here come from a human donor in good health.

This rearrangement joins TRBV11-1 to TRBJ2-5; D possibly corresponds to TRBD1 (6 bases). Germline CDR1 and CDR2: SGHAT and FQDESV (reference sequence). Trimming stripped 2 bases from V and 5 bases from J, with 12 bases between. The length of the CDR3 is 14 residues. This CDR3 reads CASSLLAGVETQYF. Written as DNA, the CDR3 is TGTGCCAGCAGCTTATTGGCAGGGGTGGAGACCCAGTACTTC.

This chain connects TRBV29-1 to TRBJ2-1; the match to TRBD2 covers 9 bases. Germline values: CDR1 SQVTM, CDR2 ANQGSEA. The CDR3 has 15 residues. The trim removed 2 bases at V and 3 bases at J, leaving 5 bases unmatched. This chain's CDR3 is CSVERAGGNYNEQFF. In DNA, the CDR3 is TGCAGCGTTGAACGAGCGGGAGGAAACTACAATGAGCAGTTCTTC.

The V and J genes are TRBV27 and TRBJ1-1; the match to TRBD1 covers 7 bases. The CDR3 contains 14 residues. Germline-derived CDR1 and CDR2 are MNHEY and SMNVEV (reference sequence). J was trimmed by 3 bases and V by 4 bases; bases with no gene match: 5. This CDR3 reads CASSSRTGDTEAFF. The CDR3 bases are TGTGCCAGCAGTTCCCGAACAGGGGACACTGAAGCTTTCTTT.

This clone was seen once. The chain employs TRBV28 and TRBJ2-1, with D unclear. This CDR3 has 16 residues. V was pared by 3 bases and J by 0 bases, with 12 bases between. Germline CDR1 and CDR2: MDHEN and SYDVKM. The CDR3 protein is CASSFLSANSYNEQFF. The DNA of the CDR3 is TGTGCCAGCAGTTTTTTGAGCGCGAACTCCTACAATGAGCAGTTCTTC.

The rearrangement links TRBV6-5 to TRBJ1-2; D unresolved. The CDR3 consists of 11 residues. Germline assignment: CDR1 MNHEY and CDR2 SVGAGI. Trimming shortened V by 5 bases and J by 7 bases, and 8 bases separated the two germline ends. The chain's CDR3 is CASSEGTGYTF. The CDR3 DNA sequence: TGTGCCAGCAGTGAGGGTACTGGCTACACCTTC.

V is TRBV14 and J is TRBJ2-4; 7 nucleotides match TRBD2. Germline values: CDR1 SGHDN, CDR2 FVKESK. This CDR3 is 17 amino acids long. V lost 5 bases, J lost 1 base, and 11 bases stayed unmatched. This chain's CDR3 is CASSVTPGGRAKNIQYF. CDR3 DNA: TGTGCCAGCAGCGTAACTCCGGGAGGCAGGGCCAAAAACATTCAGTACTTC.

This clone appeared a single time. The chain recombines TRBV4-1 with TRBJ1-2, with a tentative D call TRBD1 (6 bases). CDR3 length equals 16 residues. CDR1 is MGHRA and CDR2 is YSYEKL in the germline V gene. Trimming stripped 1 base from V and 4 bases from J, with 16 bases between. The CDR3 region has the DNA TGCGCCAGCAGCCAAGTTTCGGGACAAGTGCTCTATGGCTACACCTTC. Protein: CASSQVSGQVLYGYTF.

The chain recombines TRBV29-1 with TRBJ2-3; TRBD2 matches at 10 bases. Germline V lookup: CDR1 SQVTM, CDR2 ANQGSEA. V dropped 7 bases and J dropped 4; count of bases not matched to a gene: 8. The CDR3 loop spans 14 amino acids. CDR3 nucleotides: TGCAGCGGTAGCGGGGGGCTGGGAGCAGATACGCAGTATTTT. Translated, it gives CSGSGGLGADTQYF.

The gene calls are TRBV5-1 and TRBJ1-1, with 10 bases matching TRBD1. V lost 0 bases, J lost 7 bases, and 0 bases stayed unmatched. CDR3 size: 13 residues. The V gene's germline CDR1 is SGHRS and CDR2 YFSETQ. CDR3 sequence reads: CASSLGDRGEAFF. CDR3 DNA sequence: TGCGCCAGCAGCTTGGGGGACAGGGGTGAAGCTTTCTTT. Together with reference TRBV5-1 and TRBJ1-1, the CDR3 gives the full variable domain: KAGVTQTPRYLIKTRGQQVTLSCSPISGHRSVSWYQQTPGQGLQFLFEYFSETQRNKGNFPGRFSGRQFSNSRSEMNVSTLELGDSALYLCASSLGDRGEAFFGQGTRLTVV.

The J gene is TRBJ1-1, the V gene TRBV6-5, with 8 bases matching TRBD1. J lost 5 bases, V lost 0 bases, and 5 bases had no gene match. Germline V gives CDR1 MNHEY, CDR2 SVGAGI. This CDR3 spans 15 amino acids. This CDR3 is CASSYSSYRGTEAFF. CDR3 bases: TGTGCCAGCAGTTACTCATCATACAGGGGGACTGAAGCTTTCTTT.

The chain recombines TRBV7-9 with TRBJ1-1; D call uncertain. The ends were cut back, 6 bases at V and 0 bases at J, with 17 bases in the middle. CDR3 length: 16 amino acids. Germline-derived CDR1 and CDR2 are SEHNR and FQNEAQ (reference sequence). In DNA, the CDR3 is TGTGCCAGCAGGGCGCAAGAGGCTCACCTGAACACTGAAGCTTTCTTT. It codes for CASRAQEAHLNTEAFF.

The chain links TRBV2 to TRBJ2-4; 8 positions agree with TRBD1. Per the germline V gene, CDR1 is SNHLY and CDR2 is FYNNEI. The CDR3 spans 18 residues. V lost 3 bases, J lost 0 bases, and 10 bases stayed unmatched. The chain's CDR3 is CASSDLRETGEAKNIQYF. The CDR3 DNA reads as TGTGCCAGCAGTGACCTCCGGGAGACAGGGGAAGCCAAAAACATTCAGTACTTC.

The chain combines TRBV6-5 with TRBJ2-3; tentative D call: TRBD1 (6 bases). The CDR3 consists of 16 residues. Trimming shortened V by 0 bases and J by 4 bases, and 14 bases separated the two germline ends. CDR1 and CDR2 (germline): MNHEY, SVGAGI. The CDR3 loop reads CASSYSRGGRADTQYF. The CDR3, as DNA: TGTGCCAGCAGTTACTCGAGAGGGGGTAGGGCAGATACGCAGTATTTT.

This chain connects TRBV4-1 to TRBJ1-2; D is perhaps TRBD1 (6 bases). The V and J ends lost 0 bases and 3 bases respectively, with 14 bases between them. CDR1 is MGHRA, CDR2 YSYEKL, per germline. This CDR3 comprises 16 residues. The CDR3 protein is CASSQELGGRDYGYTF. CDR3 bases: TGCGCCAGCAGCCAAGAGTTAGGGGGGAGGGACTATGGCTACACCTTC.

CDR3 in DNA: TGTGCCAGCAGCTTGTGGGGACTCAATCTGGAGACCCAGTACTTC. Its protein product is CASSLWGLNLETQYF. The V call is TRBV5-6, the J call TRBJ2-5; tentative D call: TRBD2 (6 bases). The V end was cut by 1 base, the J end by 5 bases, with 15 bases between. Germline V lookup: CDR1 SGHDT, CDR2 YYEEEE. The CDR3 loop spans 15 amino acids.

V usage is TRBV7-9 and J usage is TRBJ2-1; possibly TRBD2 for D (5 bases). This CDR3 has 16 residues. Germline lookup yields CDR1 SEHNR and CDR2 FQNEAQ (reference sequence). V lost 2 bases to trimming and J lost 14 bases, with 25 bases between them. Here the CDR3 DNA reads TGTGCCAGCAGCTTACCTTCTTTGCGGGCCCACGGTTTGAAGTTCTTC. Residues: CASSLPSLRAHGLKFF.

This clone has only one observation. The chain is built from TRBV29-1 and TRBJ1-5, with D unclear. Trimming took off 4 bases at V and 0 bases at J, with 7 bases between the two ends. The CDR3 runs to 13 residues. CDR1 is SQVTM and CDR2 is ANQGSEA in the germline V gene. CDR3 in amino acids: CSVGLASNQPQHF. The CDR3 DNA reads TGCAGCGTTGGGTTAGCTAGCAATCAGCCCCAGCATTTT.

The V call is TRBV5-1, the J call TRBJ2-5; unclear D gene. V was clipped by 6 bases and J by 5 bases, with 11 bases between them. CDR3 length: 12 amino acids. Looked up from germline, CDR1 is SGHRS and CDR2 is YFSETQ. This CDR3 reads CASNQPEETQYF. The CDR3 DNA follows: TGCGCCAGCAATCAACCGGAGGAGACCCAGTACTTC.

CDR3 sequence: CASSLAGTNKWNAFF. CDR3 DNA sequence: TGTGCCAGCAGCTTGGCCGGGACAAACAAGTGGAATGCTTTCTTT. The chain has TRBV5-5 and TRBJ1-1, with a possible D match to TRBD1 (6 bases). CDR1 SGHKS and CDR2 YYEKEE come from the germline V gene (reference sequence). The CDR3 contains 15 residues. V was trimmed by 0 bases and J by 11 bases, leaving 20 bases between them.